The subject of this entry is one T cell receptor beta chain. Its antigen is undetermined. The CDR3 extends over 15 amino acids. Germline V gene sequence: CDR1 SGHTA, CDR2 FQGNSA. J lost 4 bases, V lost 3 bases, and 5 bases had no gene match. The data were taken from a study of T-cell reconstitution after alpha-beta-depleted transplantation in children. Study-level points and caveats: Several hundred expanded graft clones reportedly gave rise to the alpha-beta T cells present about two months after transplant. The authors attributed T-cell counts and diversity one year after transplant mostly to newly produced T cells. Surviving recipient T cells and thymic progenitors underlay high day-60 TCRbeta diversity in some patients.

For TCRbeta, the library was prepared with unique molecular identifiers. Each CDR3 protein is one row after TCRdb ran MiXCR on the PCR reads. The sample records fewer than 750,000 distinct CDR3 sequences, approximately 22% being singletons. Sequenced here: PBMCs, mostly from graft donor cells, sampled 360 days after TCRalphabeta/CD19-depleted stem cell transplant. This chain uses TRBV7-2 with TRBJ2-5; TRBD2 matches at 10 bases. The clonotype originates from a boy younger than two who had a stem cell transplant for acute myeloid leukemia, so the T cells may come from the graft donor. The CDR3 DNA reads TGTGCCAGCAGCTTGGGTAGGACTAGCGGAGAGACCCAGTACTTC. Translated, it gives CASSLGRTSGETQYF. Based on the CDR3 plus reference TRBV7-2 and TRBJ2-5, the full variable domain is GAGVSQSPSNKVTEKGKDVELRCDPISGHTALYWYRQSLGQGLEFLIYFQGNSAPDKSGLPSDRFSAERTGGSVSTLTIQRTQQEDSAVYLCASSLGRTSGETQYFGPGTRLLVL.